Presented here are 26 T cell receptor beta chains from one specimen sequenced in a study of blood T cell repertoires in COVID-19. Measured with immunoSEQ multiplex PCR; TCRdb has only the in-frame clones, and not every one. This table holds under 80,000 clones, approximately 83% found once. Sequenced sample: peripheral blood. Source of these receptors: a human donor in a cohort sampled during active COVID-19.

The chain uses TRBV11-2 and TRBJ2-2; TRBD1 might be the D (5 bases). The germline gives CDR1 SGHAT, CDR2 FQNNGV. V was trimmed by 7 bases and J by 5 bases, leaving 11 bases between them. CDR3 length equals 13 residues. The chain's CDR3 is CASNVRATGELFF. As DNA, the CDR3 is TGTGCCAGCAACGTCAGGGCAACCGGGGAGCTGTTTTTT.

The J gene is TRBJ2-1, the V gene TRBV5-1; 13 bases agree with TRBD2. Germline CDR1 and CDR2: SGHRS and YFSETQ. J was trimmed by 0 bases and V by 3 bases; bases with no gene match: 18. This CDR3 comprises 22 residues. The CDR3 nucleotides are TGCGCCAGCAGCTCTGGCTACACCTCCGGGACTAGCGGGGTGAGCTCCTACAATGAGCAGTTCTTC. Translating gives CASSSGYTSGTSGVSSYNEQFF.

This clone came up once. The chain uses TRBV9 and TRBJ2-7, with 8 positions matching TRBD2. V shed 0 bases and J 2 bases; nucleotides not matched to a gene: 7. The germline V gene encodes CDR1 SGDLS and CDR2 YYNGEE. The CDR3 length is 16 residues. The CDR3 DNA follows: TGTGCCAGCAGCGTAGGGGATAGCGGGGTCCCCTACGAGCAGTACTTC. The encoded protein is CASSVGDSGVPYEQYF.

The genes are TRBV18 and TRBJ2-7, with TRBD1 matching 9 bases. J gave up 5 bases and V 4 bases, and 6 bases lay outside the gene matches. CDR1 KGHSH and CDR2 LQKENI come from the germline V gene. The CDR3 totals 14 residues. Written as DNA, the CDR3 is TGTGCCAGCTCACTGGGACAGGGTGGTAACGAGCAGTACTTC. It translates to CASSLGQGGNEQYF.

This chain connects TRBV5-1 to TRBJ1-1, with 9 bases identical to TRBD1. This CDR3 contains 17 residues. CDR1 SGHRS and CDR2 YFSETQ come from the germline V gene. V shed 0 bases, J shed 1 base, and the junction held 7 bases outside the gene matches. The DNA for the CDR3 is TGCGCCAGCAGCTTGGGGAATCACAGGGGGCCGAACACTGAAGCTTTCTTT. Its translation is CASSLGNHRGPNTEAFF.

This chain links TRBV7-9 with TRBJ2-1; D perhaps matches TRBD2 (6 bases). This CDR3 comprises 13 residues. The germline V gene has CDR1 SEHNR and CDR2 FQNEAQ (reference sequence). V was cut by 2 bases and J by 8 bases, with 10 bases left in between. CDR3 sequence: CASSLILAYEQFF. DNA of the CDR3: TGTGCCAGCAGCTTAATACTAGCTTATGAGCAGTTCTTC.

The chain has TRBV27 and TRBJ2-1, with TRBD2 matching over 9 bases. The germline CDR1 and CDR2 sequences are MNHEY and SMNVEV (reference sequence). CDR3 length equals 15 residues. The V segment lost 5 bases and the J segment 2 bases; nucleotides outside the gene matches: 4. The CDR3 bases are TGTGCCAGCAGTGGGGGACTAGCTCCCTACAATGAGCAGTTCTTC. As protein: CASSGGLAPYNEQFF.

CDR3 region: CSVEPGLGYTF. The CDR3 DNA reads as TGCAGCGTTGAACCGGGGTTAGGCTACACCTTC. The chain is built from TRBV29-1 and TRBJ1-2; D uncertain. Germline loops: CDR1 SQVTM, CDR2 ANQGSEA. Trimming left V 2 bases short and J 8 bases short, with 9 bases between. The CDR3 extends over 11 amino acids.

The gene calls are TRBV18 and TRBJ1-5; 9 bases align to TRBD1. The CDR3 has 16 residues. Unmatched junction bases numbered 3, after V lost 2 bases and J lost 1 base. Germline CDR1 and CDR2: KGHSH and LQKENI. The CDR3 region is CASSPNRGHSNQPQHF. In nucleotides, the CDR3 is TGTGCCAGCTCACCAAACAGGGGGCACAGCAATCAGCCCCAGCATTTT.

J is TRBJ1-1 and V is TRBV19; tentatively, D is TRBD1 (5 bases). Germline V gene sequence: CDR1 LNHDA, CDR2 SQIVND (reference sequence). CDR3 length: 13 amino acids. Between the trimmed V and J ends, which lost 6 bases and 0 bases, there was a span of 8 bases. CDR3 DNA sequence: TGTGCCAGTAGAGCAGGGTTGAACACTGAAGCTTTCTTT. It is translated as CASRAGLNTEAFF.

The gene calls are TRBV12-3 or TRBV12-4 and TRBJ2-7; 8 positions match TRBD1. Trimming took 6 bases from V and 6 from J; bases not matched to a gene: 7. The CDR3 sequence is 13 residues long. The CDR3: CASRSGGRTEQYF. CDR3 bases: TGTGCCAGCAGGTCAGGGGGCCGAACCGAGCAGTACTTC.

The J gene is TRBJ1-2, the V gene TRBV6-2 or TRBV6-3, with D possibly TRBD1 on 5 matching bases. Trimming stripped 5 bases from V and 4 bases from J, with 23 bases between. This CDR3 comprises 17 residues. CDR1 and CDR2 (germline): MNHEY, SVGEGT. The CDR3 sequence: CASSPTGGASRGYGYTF. In DNA form, the CDR3 reads TGTGCCAGCAGTCCAACGGGAGGGGCGAGTCGAGGCTATGGCTACACCTTC.

This clone was seen more than once but under ten times. V gene TRBV5-5 combines with J gene TRBJ2-4, with 9 positions matching TRBD1. Germline V gene lookup returns CDR1 SGHKS and CDR2 YYEKEE (reference sequence). CDR3 length equals 14 residues. J was trimmed by 12 bases and V by 4 bases; bases with no gene match: 11. The CDR3 reads CASSLHDRGVSQYF. CDR3 DNA sequence: TGTGCCAGCAGCCTACACGACAGGGGGGTCAGTCAGTACTTC.

The chain couples TRBV7-3 to TRBJ2-3, with D possibly matching TRBD1 (7 bases). This CDR3 region has 18 residues. Trimming pared 2 bases from V and 1 base from J, leaving 19 bases between. CDR1 and CDR2 from the germline V gene are SGHTA and FQGTGA. CDR3 loop: CASSLSRGRHYGTDTQYF. CDR3 DNA sequence: TGTGCCAGCAGCTTATCCAGGGGGAGGCATTACGGCACAGATACGCAGTATTTT.

This clone turned up a few times. The chain combines TRBV11-2 with TRBJ2-7; the match to TRBD1 covers 8 bases. The germline CDR1 and CDR2 sequences are SGHAT and FQNNGV. Unmatched junction bases numbered 7, after V lost 5 bases and J lost 4 bases. The CDR3 is 14 residues long. The CDR3 region is CASSAGQGKYEQYF. CDR3 DNA: TGTGCCAGCAGCGCTGGACAGGGCAAGTACGAGCAGTACTTC. The complete variable domain, with remaining parts taken from reference TRBV11-2 and TRBJ2-7, reads EAGVAQSPRYKIIEKRQSVAFWCNPISGHATLYWYQQILGQGPKLLIQFQNNGVVDDSQLPKDRFSAERLKGVDSTLKIQPAKLEDSAVYLCASSAGQGKYEQYFGPGTRLTVT.

This chain uses TRBV7-2 with TRBJ2-2; D gene unclear. V was trimmed by 1 base and J by 1 base, leaving 7 bases between them. The CDR3 has 15 residues. CDR1 is SGHTA and CDR2 is FQGNSA in the germline V gene. In nucleotides, the CDR3 is TGTGCCAGCAGCTTAGGGCTAGTGAACACCGGGGAGCTGTTTTTT. Protein sequence: CASSLGLVNTGELFF.

CDR3 in DNA: TGTGCCAGCAGCCCCCGCGGGGAGCTGTTTTTT. Translation: CASSPRGELFF. The chain joins TRBV7-2 to TRBJ2-2; D uncertain. Trimming left V 5 bases short and J 7 bases short, with 5 bases between. Per germline, CDR1 SGHTA and CDR2 FQGNSA. This CDR3 has 11 residues.

J is TRBJ2-1 and V is TRBV11-2; 9 bases fit TRBD2. Germline assignment: CDR1 SGHAT and CDR2 FQNNGV. The ends lost 2 bases at V and 6 bases at J; junction bases unmatched: 2. CDR3 length: 14 residues. CDR3 amino acids: CASSLLTSGNEQFF. Here the CDR3 DNA reads TGTGCCAGCAGCTTATTGACTAGCGGCAATGAGCAGTTCTTC.

The chain has TRBV11-2 and TRBJ1-5, with TRBD1 as a possible D gene (5 bases). The V and J ends lost 0 bases and 2 bases respectively, with 17 bases between them. The V gene's germline CDR1 is SGHAT and CDR2 FQNNGV. The CDR3 totals 18 residues. CDR3 sequence reads: CASSLESVEGRRNQPQHF. CDR3 sequence (DNA): TGTGCCAGCAGCTTAGAAAGCGTGGAGGGACGGCGCAATCAGCCCCAGCATTTT.

The CDR3 DNA is TGTGCCAGCAGCCCTCCGGGACAGGGCCCCAATCAGCCCCAGCATTTT. Its protein is CASSPPGQGPNQPQHF. The J gene is TRBJ1-5, the V gene TRBV3-1 (or the pseudogene TRBV3-2), with TRBD1 identical over 9 bases. V lost 4 bases, J lost 3 bases, and 7 bases stayed unmatched. CDR3 length equals 16 residues. Germline CDR1 LGHDT, CDR2 YNNKEL (reference sequence).

A single count supports this clone. The chain combines TRBV10-1 with TRBJ2-7; maybe TRBD1 (6 bases). Germline assignment: CDR1 WNHNN and CDR2 SYGVQD (reference sequence). The CDR3 has 14 residues. Trimming removed 3 bases at V and 3 bases at J, with 12 bases between. CDR3 amino acids: CASSEGRGGYEQYF. CDR3 DNA sequence: TGCGCCAGCAGTGAAGGTAGAGGGGGCTACGAGCAGTACTTC.

The gene calls are TRBV14 and TRBJ2-3; 10 bases agree with TRBD2. CDR3 length: 16 residues. V dropped 2 bases and J dropped 7; count of bases not matched to a gene: 9. Germline V gene sequence: CDR1 SGHDN, CDR2 FVKESK. CDR3 nucleotides: TGTGCCAGCAGCCAAAGACTAGCGGGCCCAGGATATACGCAGTATTTT. This encodes CASSQRLAGPGYTQYF.

The chain couples TRBV21-1 to TRBJ2-7; TRBD2, the table's D call, was not compared with the DNA. TRBV21-1 is described as a pseudogene. The CDR3 is 14 amino acids. CDR3 nucleotides: TGTGCCAGCAGCCTACTAGCGGGAGGCAACGAGCAGTACTTC. This gives the protein CASSLLAGGNEQYF.

The J gene is TRBJ1-2, the V gene TRBV21-1; the D call in the table, TRBD1, was not verified against the DNA. TRBV21-1 is a listed pseudogene. This CDR3 is built from 14 residues. The CDR3 loop is CASSNDRGDYGYTF. CDR3 coding DNA: TGTGCCAGCAGCAACGACAGGGGGGACTATGGCTACACCTTC.

The chain recombines TRBV4-1 with TRBJ2-7; TRBD2 aligns across 13 bases. The CDR3 covers 16 residues. Germline CDR1 is MGHRA and CDR2 is YSYEKL. The junction had 3 bases not matched to a gene; V was cut back by 4 bases and J by 0 bases. This CDR3 is CASSPGLAGLSYEQYF. CDR3 in DNA: TGCGCCAGCAGCCCGGGACTAGCGGGGCTCTCCTACGAGCAGTACTTC.

V is TRBV18 and J is TRBJ2-7, with D possibly being TRBD2 (5 bases). The germline V gene has CDR1 KGHSH and CDR2 LQKENI. Trimming took 3 bases from V and 3 from J, leaving 15 bases between them. CDR3 length: 15 amino acids. Here the CDR3 DNA reads TGTGCCAGCTCACCCGGCCTAGCTTCAGTCTACGAGCAGTACTTC. Translated: CASSPGLASVYEQYF.